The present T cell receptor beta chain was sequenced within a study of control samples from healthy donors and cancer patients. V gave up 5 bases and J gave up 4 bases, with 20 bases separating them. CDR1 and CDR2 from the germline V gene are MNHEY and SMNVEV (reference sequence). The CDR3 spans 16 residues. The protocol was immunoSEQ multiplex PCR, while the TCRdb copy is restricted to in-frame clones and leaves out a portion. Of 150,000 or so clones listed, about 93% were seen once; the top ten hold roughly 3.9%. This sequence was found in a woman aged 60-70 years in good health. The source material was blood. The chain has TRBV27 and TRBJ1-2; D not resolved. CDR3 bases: TGTGCCAGCAGTCCGGCGCGGCAGCCGGGGATCTATGGCTACACCTTC. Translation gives CASSPARQPGIYGYTF.